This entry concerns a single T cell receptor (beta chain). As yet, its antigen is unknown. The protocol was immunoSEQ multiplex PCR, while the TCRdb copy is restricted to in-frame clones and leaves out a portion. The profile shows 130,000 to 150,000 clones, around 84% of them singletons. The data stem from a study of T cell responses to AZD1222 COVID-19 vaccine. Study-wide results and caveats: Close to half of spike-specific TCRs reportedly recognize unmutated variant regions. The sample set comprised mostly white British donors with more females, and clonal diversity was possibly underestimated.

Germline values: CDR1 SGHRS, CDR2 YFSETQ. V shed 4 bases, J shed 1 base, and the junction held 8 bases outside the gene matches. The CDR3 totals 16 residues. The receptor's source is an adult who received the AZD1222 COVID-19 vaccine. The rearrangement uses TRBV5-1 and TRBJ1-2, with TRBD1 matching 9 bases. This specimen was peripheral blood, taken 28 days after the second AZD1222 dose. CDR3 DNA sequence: TGCGCCAGCAGCCCTCGGACAGGGGCGGGTAACTATGGCTACACCTTC. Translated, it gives CASSPRTGAGNYGYTF. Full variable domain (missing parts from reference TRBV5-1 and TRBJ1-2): KAGVTQTPRYLIKTRGQQVTLSCSPISGHRSVSWYQQTPGQGLQFLFEYFSETQRNKGNFPGRFSGRQFSNSRSEMNVSTLELGDSALYLCASSPRTGAGNYGYTFGSGTRLTVV.